These T cell receptor beta chains were read from a single sample in a study of blood T cell repertoires in COVID-19. Clones were sequenced by immunoSEQ multiplex PCR, and TCRdb holds only the in-frame ones, with some missing. This repertoire shows about 270,000 clones, more than 85% found once; its top ten account for approximately 2.6%. Sequencing used peripheral blood. Source of these receptors: a person under 35 with COVID-19, enrolled during active disease. Each CDR3 is given without its conserved first and last residue. The D gene is left open where the match is weak.

TRBV6-2/TRBV6-3 . ASTPGGDILTPSDGYT
TRBV19 TRBD1 ASSNRGPGYT
TRBV19 . ASSITGSLNTEAF
TRBV28 . ASSLTVQGFGNTIY
TRBV12-3/TRBV12-4 . ASSFSVGGAY
TRBV2 . ASTSGENTEAF
TRBV10-3 TRBD2 AISEPGLAGGLEQF
TRBV9 . ASSVYGGTGANVLT
TRBV5-4 TRBD2 ASSARGTEETQY
TRBV28 TRBD1 ASQGTSGGRTNTEAF
TRBV6-1 . ASSEIAGGYGYT
TRBV6-5 . ASSYSTGPNQPQH
TRBV27 . ASSRDNPANEQF
TRBV2 . ASNGNPPADTQY
TRBV4-1 TRBD1 ASSRRETGDYEQY
TRBV5-1 TRBD1 ASSSGQGFYEQY
TRBV11-2 . ASSTQTGSQPQH
TRBV4-2 TRBD1 ASSQAIPRDRGLDIQY
TRBV27 . ASSLVVPGLLTDTQY
TRBV10-2 TRBD1 ASSPSRDRPPVGYT
TRBV7-9 TRBD1 ASSRTGGESEAF
TRBV18 . ASSPRAGETF
TRBV18 . ASSPPGNYEQY
TRBV2 . ASTGGISGYT
TRBV5-1 TRBD2 ASSKGLAGGPITDTQY
TRBV4-1 TRBD1 ASSPSAGGSYEQY
TRBV5-6 . ASSLGDSPLH
TRBV5-1 TRBD1 ASSLLGTGVNTQY
TRBV5-1 . ASSISGGGDTQY
TRBV11-2 . ASSFDRSNEKLF
TRBV7-8 . ASSFSGRLSQDSPLH